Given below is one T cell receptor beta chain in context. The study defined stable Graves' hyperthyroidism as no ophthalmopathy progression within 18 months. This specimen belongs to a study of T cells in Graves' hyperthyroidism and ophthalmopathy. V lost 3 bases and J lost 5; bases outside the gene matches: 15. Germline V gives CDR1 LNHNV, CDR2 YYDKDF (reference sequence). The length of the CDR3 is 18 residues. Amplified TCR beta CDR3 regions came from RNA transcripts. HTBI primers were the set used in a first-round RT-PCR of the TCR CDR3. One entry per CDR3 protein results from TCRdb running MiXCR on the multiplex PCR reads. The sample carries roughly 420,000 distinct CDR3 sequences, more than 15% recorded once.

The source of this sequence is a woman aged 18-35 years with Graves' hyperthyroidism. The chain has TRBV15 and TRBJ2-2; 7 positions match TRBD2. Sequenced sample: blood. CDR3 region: CATSSVLWREKGTGELFF. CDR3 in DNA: TGTGCCACCAGCAGCGTTTTGTGGCGGGAGAAGGGAACCGGGGAGCTGTTTTTT.